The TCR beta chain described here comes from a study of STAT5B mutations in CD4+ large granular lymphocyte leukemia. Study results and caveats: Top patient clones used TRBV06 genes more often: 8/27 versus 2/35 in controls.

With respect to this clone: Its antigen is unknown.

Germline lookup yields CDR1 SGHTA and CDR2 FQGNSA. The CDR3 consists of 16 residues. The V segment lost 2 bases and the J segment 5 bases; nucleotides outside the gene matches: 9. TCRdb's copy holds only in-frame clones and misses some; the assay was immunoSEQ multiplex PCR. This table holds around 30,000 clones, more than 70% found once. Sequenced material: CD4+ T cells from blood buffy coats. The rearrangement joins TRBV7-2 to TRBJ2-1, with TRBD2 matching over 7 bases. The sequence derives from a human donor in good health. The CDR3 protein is CASSLFSREIHNEQFF. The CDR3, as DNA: TGTGCCAGCAGCTTATTTTCGCGGGAGATTCACAATGAGCAGTTCTTC.